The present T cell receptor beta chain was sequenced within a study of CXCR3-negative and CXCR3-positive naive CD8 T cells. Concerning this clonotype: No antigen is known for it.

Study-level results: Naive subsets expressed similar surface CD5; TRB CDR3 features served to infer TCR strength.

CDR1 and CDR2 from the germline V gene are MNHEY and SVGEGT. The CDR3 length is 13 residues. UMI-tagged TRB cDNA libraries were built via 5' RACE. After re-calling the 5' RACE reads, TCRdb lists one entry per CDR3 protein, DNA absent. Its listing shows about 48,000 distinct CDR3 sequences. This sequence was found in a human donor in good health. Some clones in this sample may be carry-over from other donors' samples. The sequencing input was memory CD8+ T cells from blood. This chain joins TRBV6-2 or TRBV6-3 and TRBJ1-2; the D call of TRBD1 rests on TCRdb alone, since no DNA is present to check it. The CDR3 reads CASRDSGAYGYTF.